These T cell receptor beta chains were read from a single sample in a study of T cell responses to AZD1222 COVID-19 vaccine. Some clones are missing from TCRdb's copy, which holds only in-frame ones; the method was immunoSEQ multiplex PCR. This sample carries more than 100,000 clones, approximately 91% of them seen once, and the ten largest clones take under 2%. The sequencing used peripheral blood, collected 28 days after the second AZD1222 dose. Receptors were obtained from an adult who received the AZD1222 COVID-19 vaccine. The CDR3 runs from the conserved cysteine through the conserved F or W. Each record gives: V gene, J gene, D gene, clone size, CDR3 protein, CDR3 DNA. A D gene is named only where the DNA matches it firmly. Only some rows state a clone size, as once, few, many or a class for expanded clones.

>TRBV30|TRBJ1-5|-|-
CAWSPRGQPQHF
TGTGCCTGGAGTCCCAGGGGACAGCCCCAGCATTTT
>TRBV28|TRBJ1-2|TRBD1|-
CASSPGQLYGYTF
TGTGCCAGCAGTCCGGGACAGCTCTATGGCTACACCTTC
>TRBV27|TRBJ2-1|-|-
CASSAQSSYNEQFF
TGTGCCAGCAGTGCCCAAAGCTCCTACAATGAGCAGTTCTTC
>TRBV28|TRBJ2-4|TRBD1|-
CASSLGARGRNIQYF
TGTGCCAGCAGTTTGGGGGCCAGGGGGAGAAACATTCAGTACTTC
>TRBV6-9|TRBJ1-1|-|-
CASSWDVEQAFF
TGTGCCAGCAGTTGGGACGTAGAGCAAGCTTTCTTT
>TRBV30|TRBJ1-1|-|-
CAWDQLGGTEAFF
TGTGCCTGGGATCAGCTCGGAGGGACTGAAGCTTTCTTT
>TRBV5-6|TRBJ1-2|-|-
CASSEGHGYTF
TGTGCCAGCAGCGAGGGACATGGCTACACCTTC
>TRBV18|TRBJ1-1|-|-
CASSPLGDTEAFF
TGTGCCAGCTCACCACTCGGGGACACTGAAGCTTTCTTT
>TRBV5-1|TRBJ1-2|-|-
CASSLGGARTF
TGCGCCAGCAGCTTGGGTGGGGCGCGGACCTTC
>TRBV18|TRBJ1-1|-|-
CASSPRGTSEAFF
TGTGCCAGCTCACCACGAGGGACGTCAGAAGCTTTCTTT
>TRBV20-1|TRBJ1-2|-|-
CSASVRDRRRRGGYTF
TGCAGTGCTAGTGTCCGGGACCGACGACGAAGGGGTGGCTACACCTTC
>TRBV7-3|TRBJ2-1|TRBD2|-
CASSRREGMYEQFF
TGTGCCAGCAGCCGGAGGGAGGGGATGTATGAGCAGTTCTTC
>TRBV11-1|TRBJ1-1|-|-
CASSLGKVNTEAFF
TGTGCCAGCAGCTTAGGGAAAGTGAACACTGAAGCTTTCTTT
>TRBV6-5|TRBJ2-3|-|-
CASSPRDRDTQYF
TGTGCCAGCAGTCCTAGAGATAGAGATACGCAGTATTTT
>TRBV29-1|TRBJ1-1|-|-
CSSAGTGNTEAFF
TGCAGCTCTGCGGGAACAGGGAACACTGAAGCTTTCTTT
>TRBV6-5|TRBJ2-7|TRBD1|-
CASSLIQGAAYEQYF
TGTGCCAGCAGCCTAATACAGGGGGCGGCCTACGAGCAGTACTTC
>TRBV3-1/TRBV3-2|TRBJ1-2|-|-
CASSPHREVGYTF
TGTGCCAGCAGCCCCCACAGGGAGGTTGGCTACACCTTC
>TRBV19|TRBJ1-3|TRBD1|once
CASGQGADTIYF
TGTGCCAGTGGACAGGGGGCAGACACCATATATTTT